Sequencing of this T cell receptor beta chain was carried out in a study of T cells after yellow fever vaccination (dated by TCRdb to the late 2010s). General notes on the study: Libraries from fractions with low cell numbers were prepared with the SMART-Seq v4 Ultra Low Input RNA kit. Bulk PBMC replicates and cell subsets were isolated from blood drawn at multiple timepoints before and after both primary and secondary immunization. Two healthy male donors, one aged 18 to 30 and one aged 30 to 40 years, made up the cohort. To follow T-cell clones before and after both primary and booster YFV17D yellow fever vaccination, bulk TCR alpha and beta repertoires underwent longitudinal sequencing. The paper's findings and limits, for the study overall: Compared with the primary T-cell response, the secondary T-cell response was weaker but faster, peaking on day 5 rather than day 15. Only a couple of donors were included in the study, so the extent to which the findings can be generalized is limited. Most clones expanded after primary vaccination were re-detected after the booster (about 95% of CD4 and roughly 85% of CD8), suggesting broad memory maintenance. Computational filtering was required because FACS-sorted repertoires could contain abundant contaminating clonotypes from the bulk population. A small fraction of clonotypes showed up in both the CD4 and CD8 compartments, probably as a result of convergent recombination.

Instrument used: Illumina NovaSeq 6000. Synthesis of TCR cDNA relied on 5'RACE template switching, a step that introduced a universal primer site along with unique molecular identifiers. Priming of cDNA synthesis was performed from both the TCR alpha and TCR beta constant segments. Libraries were amplified in two PCR steps, with sample barcodes and sequencing adapters added in the second step. Sequencing of libraries was done on Illumina HiSeq 2500 (2x100 bp) or NovaSeq (2x150 bp). From the authors' description of their analysis: MIGEC handled demultiplexing of reads and collapsing into UMI consensus sequences, while MiXCR performed V(D)J alignment. Vaccine-responding clonotypes were defined with edgeR using replicate PBMC samples, requiring FDR below 0.01 and a log2 fold change above 5 up to day 15. CD4 or CD8 identity was assigned to each bulk clonotype according to whether the clonotype was present at higher abundance in the sequenced CD4 repertoire or the sequenced CD8 repertoire. In TCRdb, the public reads were trimmed at Q25 with fastp and aligned with MiXCR, with productive beta chains retained. Rows with a matching CDR3 protein are joined into one entry that keeps the most common DNA and genes. The V and J calls here are based on TCRdb, not the publication. This sample gives 250,000 or so distinct CDR3 sequences in total; more than 3.5% of them show up just once. The top ten hold roughly a fifth of the sample.

The CDR3 contains 18 residues, cysteine and phenylalanine counted. The retained sequence is limited to the CDR3, 54 bases, with the frame set at the first base. The germline V end is reduced by 5 bases and the J end by 3 bases; junction bases left unmatched: 18. Per the germline V gene, SGHTA is the CDR1 and FQGNSA is the CDR2. This clonotype was seen at least ten times. Its antigen is currently not known. Base qualities were left out, and no much larger clone turns up one base away. This sample's treatment or condition label indicates: live attenuated yellow fever vaccine strain. At each blood-draw timepoint, two biological replicates of bulk PBMCs were obtained. A standard Ficoll-Paque protocol was used to isolate PBMCs from peripheral blood. TriZol was used to extract RNA from bulk PBMCs, CD4 and CD8 fractions, and dextramer-positive and dextramer-negative fractions.

Recombination connected TRBV7-2 to TRBJ2-7, and 8 bases in between align with TRBD2. Here the sequenced sample was PBMCs, taken 15 days after the yellow fever booster vaccination. This clonotype was obtained from a man between 18 and 29 years old who received the YFV17D yellow fever vaccine. The DNA sequence follows: TGTGCCAGCAGCCGCTCTTTTACCCCGGGGGGGGTAAACTACGAGCAGTACTTC. Its protein reads: CASSRSFTPGGVNYEQYF.